The 31 T cell receptor beta chains presented below share a single source sample, sequenced in a study of early T cells in non-severe SARS-CoV-2 infection. TCRdb re-derived calls from the 5' RACE reads in MiXCR, one entry per CDR3 protein. The top ten clones hold roughly 6% of a sample with 80,000 to 95,000 distinct CDR3 sequences, 12% to 15% of them seen once. Sequenced sample: whole blood. Receptors were obtained from an adult who was a healthcare worker with PCR-confirmed SARS-CoV-2 infection or an uninfected control (not recorded which).

This clonotype showed up just a few times. In DNA form, the CDR3 reads TGCGCCAGCAGCCAAGATCCCGGGGGGCACACCGGGGAGCTGTTTTTT. Encoded protein: CASSQDPGGHTGELFF. V usage is TRBV4-1 and J usage is TRBJ2-2, with D perhaps TRBD2 (7 bases). Germline V gene lookup returns CDR1 MGHRA and CDR2 YSYEKL. The CDR3 contains 16 residues. V lost 0 bases, J lost 3 bases, and 11 bases lay in between.

This clonotype was detected a few times. This rearrangement joins TRBV11-2 to TRBJ1-5; weak D call: TRBD1 (5 bases). The ends were cut back, 0 bases at V and 7 bases at J, with 13 bases in the middle. The CDR3 is 15 amino acids. In germline, CDR1 is SGHAT, CDR2 FQNNGV. In DNA form, the CDR3 reads TGTGCCAGCAGCTTAGATCAGGGAGGAAGGCAGCCCCAGCATTTT. Protein product: CASSLDQGGRQPQHF.

The chain employs TRBV28 and TRBJ1-6, with 7 bases lining up with TRBD1. V gave up 2 bases and J gave up 9 bases; unmatched junction bases: 13. This CDR3 region has 17 residues. Germline CDR1 is MDHEN and CDR2 is SYDVKM. CDR3: CASSLTSQGLGGSPLHF. In DNA, the CDR3 is TGTGCCAGCAGTTTAACTTCACAGGGGTTAGGTGGTTCACCCCTCCACTTT.

This chain links TRBV5-1 with TRBJ2-3, with 9 bases matching TRBD1. Trimming cost V 0 bases and J 6 bases; bases outside gene matches: 8. Germline V gives CDR1 SGHRS, CDR2 YFSETQ. The CDR3 consists of 16 residues. The CDR3 reads CASSLVSGQGADTQYF. The CDR3 bases are TGCGCCAGCAGCTTGGTGTCGGGACAGGGTGCGGATACGCAGTATTTT.

The V gene is TRBV9, the J gene TRBJ2-3; the D is unclear. V shed 0 bases and J shed 2 bases, with 10 bases lying between them. This CDR3 is 15 amino acids long. Germline V gene lookup returns CDR1 SGDLS and CDR2 YYNGEE. The CDR3 here is CASSVVGSHTDTQYF. The CDR3 nucleotides read TGTGCCAGCAGCGTAGTGGGAAGTCACACAGATACGCAGTATTTT.

The chain combines TRBV7-8 with TRBJ2-3, with TRBD1 matching over 9 bases. The V gene's germline CDR1 is SGHVS and CDR2 FQNEAQ. Trimming removed 4 bases from V and 4 bases from J; junction bases left unmatched: 0. The CDR3 runs 13 residues. CDR3 protein: CASSWDRADTQYF. The DNA of the CDR3 is TGTGCCAGCAGCTGGGACAGGGCAGATACGCAGTATTTT.

The CDR3 here is CASSLREPNTYNEQFF. The CDR3, as DNA: TGTGCCAGCAGCTTAAGAGAGCCTAACACCTACAATGAGCAGTTCTTC. The genes are TRBV7-3 and TRBJ2-1; no definite D call. Trimming removed 1 base at V and 2 bases at J, with 12 bases between. The CDR3 contains 16 residues. Germline CDR1 reads SGHTA; CDR2 reads FQGTGA.

The rearrangement joins TRBV11-3 to TRBJ1-1; no clear D. From germline, CDR1 is SGHNT and CDR2 YENEEA. V dropped 2 bases and J dropped 6 bases, with 13 bases sitting between them. The CDR3 loop spans 14 amino acids. CDR3 residues: CASSLTAAAAEAFF. The DNA for the CDR3 is TGTGCCAGCAGCTTAACGGCAGCCGCTGCTGAAGCTTTCTTT. The complete variable domain, with remaining parts taken from reference TRBV11-3 and TRBJ1-1, reads EAGVVQSPRYKIIEKKQPVAFWCNPISGHNTLYWYLQNLGQGPELLIRYENEEAVDDSQLPKDRFSAERLKGVDSTLKIQPAELGDSAVYLCASSLTAAAAEAFFGQGTRLTVV.

This chain uses TRBV6-1 with TRBJ1-1; D not resolved. The germline V gene encodes CDR1 MNHNS and CDR2 SASEGT. Trimming removed 2 bases at V and 6 bases at J, with 7 bases between. The length of the CDR3 is 12 residues. CDR3 nucleotides: TGTGCCAGCAGTGAATTGGCAGCTGAAGCTTTCTTT. Translated: CASSELAAEAFF.

This clonotype appeared once. The genes are TRBV29-1 and TRBJ1-1; 7 nucleotides align to TRBD1. The CDR3 runs 11 residues. J gave up 11 bases and V 3 bases, and 6 bases lay outside the gene matches. In germline, CDR1 is SQVTM, CDR2 ANQGSEA. This chain's CDR3 is CSVEAGGRAFF. The DNA of the CDR3 is TGCAGCGTTGAGGCAGGGGGAAGGGCTTTCTTT.

This clonotype was counted at least ten times. The genes are TRBV4-2 and TRBJ1-2; tentative D call: TRBD1 (5 bases). The CDR3 contains 14 residues. Germline V lookup: CDR1 LGHNA, CDR2 YNFKEQ. V was shortened by 7 bases and J by 2 bases, with 14 bases between the two germline ends. CDR3 coding DNA: TGTGCCAGCACAACCGACAGCACCAACTATGGCTACACCTTC. Its protein is CASTTDSTNYGYTF.

This clonotype was observed a handful of times. The rearrangement links TRBV5-5 to TRBJ1-3; D ambiguous. Germline CDR1 SGHKS, CDR2 YYEKEE (reference sequence). V lost 4 bases to trimming and J lost 0 bases, with 8 bases between them. The CDR3 consists of 14 residues. CDR3 in amino acids: CASSDVSSGNTIYF. CDR3 DNA sequence: TGTGCCAGCAGCGATGTCTCCTCTGGAAACACCATATATTTT.

This clonotype was picked up many times. V gene TRBV3-1 combines with J gene TRBJ1-2, with unresolved D. The CDR3 spans 14 residues. Deletions cut 1 base from V and 3 bases from J, with 9 bases between. In germline, CDR1 is LGHDT, CDR2 YNNKEL (reference sequence). The CDR3 loop is CASSQGEGYYGYTF. CDR3 nucleotide sequence: TGTGCCAGCAGCCAAGGGGAGGGATACTATGGCTACACCTTC.

DNA for the CDR3: TGTGCCAGCAGCTTGACTAGCGGGGGAACAGATACGCAGTATTTT. Residues: CASSLTSGGTDTQYF. The chain joins TRBV3-1 to TRBJ2-3; 12 positions match TRBD2. Looked up from germline, CDR1 is LGHDT and CDR2 is YNNKEL (reference sequence). After removal of 5 bases from V and 3 bases from J, the junction contained 3 bases not matched to a gene. This CDR3 has 15 residues.

At least ten counts were recorded for this clonotype. The chain uses TRBV11-2 and TRBJ2-7; 9 nucleotides line up with TRBD2. Germline assignment: CDR1 SGHAT and CDR2 FQNNGV. J lost 0 bases, V lost 2 bases, and 5 bases had no gene match. This CDR3 has 16 residues. The chain's CDR3 is CASSLPLAGPSYEQYF. Written as DNA, the CDR3 is TGTGCCAGCAGCTTACCTCTAGCGGGACCCTCCTACGAGCAGTACTTC. Full variable domain (remainder filled in from reference TRBV11-2 and TRBJ2-7): EAGVAQSPRYKIIEKRQSVAFWCNPISGHATLYWYQQILGQGPKLLIQFQNNGVVDDSQLPKDRFSAERLKGVDSTLKIQPAKLEDSAVYLCASSLPLAGPSYEQYFGPGTRLTVT.

The gene calls are TRBV5-1 and TRBJ1-6; no clear D gene. Germline assignment: CDR1 SGHRS and CDR2 YFSETQ. V shed 4 bases and J shed 5 bases, with 16 bases lying between them. The CDR3 is 16 residues long. The CDR3 protein is CASSKGRTQDNSPLHF. In nucleotides, the CDR3 is TGCGCCAGCAGCAAAGGACGGACTCAGGATAATTCACCCCTCCACTTT.

There are a few counts of this clonotype. The chain recombines TRBV29-1 with TRBJ1-2; TRBD1 matches at 8 bases. CDR1 SQVTM and CDR2 ANQGSEA come from the germline V gene. This CDR3 contains 13 residues. V lost 6 bases, J lost 6 bases, and 9 bases stayed unmatched. The CDR3 DNA reads TGCAGCGTAGGACAGGGAAGGGAGCATGGCTACACCTTC. Residues: CSVGQGREHGYTF.

The rearrangement uses TRBV4-1 and TRBJ2-1; no clear D. This CDR3 contains 15 residues. The ends were cut back, 0 bases at V and 6 bases at J, with 12 bases in the middle. In germline, CDR1 is MGHRA, CDR2 YSYEKL. The DNA for the CDR3 is TGCGCCAGCAGCCAAGATGCAGGACCGGCCAATGAGCAGTTCTTC. As protein: CASSQDAGPANEQFF.

This clonotype has more than one count but fewer than ten. The genes are TRBV28 and TRBJ1-4; the D gene is possibly TRBD1 (5 bases). With 2 bases removed from V and 5 bases from J, the gap between germline ends came to 12 bases. This CDR3 has 15 residues. The V gene's germline CDR1 is MDHEN and CDR2 SYDVKM. CDR3 region: CASSLAGEGNEKLFF. In DNA form, the CDR3 reads TGTGCCAGCAGTTTAGCGGGGGAAGGGAATGAAAAACTGTTTTTT.

This clonotype was seen a few times. J is TRBJ2-3 and V is TRBV12-3 or TRBV12-4; possibly TRBD1 for D (6 bases). V gave up 6 bases and J gave up 0 bases, with 13 bases separating them. CDR3 size: 15 residues. CDR3 in DNA: TGTGCCAGCAGAAGAACAGGGCCTAGCACAGATACGCAGTATTTT. This sequence encodes CASRRTGPSTDTQYF.

This clonotype was seen a few times. The rearrangement links TRBV11-2 to TRBJ1-4; D call uncertain. Germline V gives CDR1 SGHAT, CDR2 FQNNGV. CDR3 length: 14 residues. V lost 6 bases and J 8 bases, leaving 16 bases between the germline ends. The chain's CDR3 is CASRNKGSGEKLFF. CDR3 bases: TGTGCCAGCAGGAACAAGGGTTCGGGAGAAAAACTGTTTTTT.

J is TRBJ2-3 and V is TRBV12-3 or TRBV12-4; TRBD2 is a possible D gene (5 bases). The germline V and J ends were trimmed by 5 bases and 0 bases, with 15 bases remaining between them. There are 16 residues in the CDR3. The CDR3 region has the DNA TGTGCCAGCAGTCCGGAGGACCCAGCTAGCACAGATACGCAGTATTTT. It codes for CASSPEDPASTDTQYF.

This clonotype was seen more than once but under ten times. This sequence joins TRBV24-1 and TRBJ2-1, with a tentative D call TRBD2 (6 bases). The CDR3 extends over 15 amino acids. V dropped 3 bases and J dropped 8 bases, with 16 bases sitting between them. Germline V gene data show CDR1 as KGHDR and CDR2 as SFDVKD. CDR3 residues: CATSDPNGRDYEQFF. The CDR3 DNA reads TGTGCCACCAGTGATCCCAACGGACGGGACTATGAGCAGTTCTTC.

The chain is built from TRBV10-1 and TRBJ2-1, with TRBD2 matching 10 bases. This CDR3 is 14 amino acids long. From germline, CDR1 is WNHNN and CDR2 SYGVQD (reference sequence). The V gene end was trimmed by 5 bases and the J gene end by 5 bases; junction bases not matched to a gene: 3. CDR3 nucleotide sequence: TGCGCCAGCAGTCCTAGCGGGGGTCACAATGAGCAGTTCTTC. It yields the protein CASSPSGGHNEQFF.

A note on this clonotype: Germline is not matched at one junction end, which may reflect a read error. The V gene is TRBV14, the J gene TRBJ2-1, with D maybe TRBD2 (7 bases). The CDR3 extends over 17 amino acids. Germline CDR1 SGHDN, CDR2 FVKESK. CDR3 nucleotide sequence: TGTGCCAGCAGCCCTACACCGGCGGGGGCCAAATACAATGTGCAGTTCTTC. This codes for CASSPTPAGAKYNVQFF.

There are a few counts of this clonotype. The genes are TRBV6-2 or TRBV6-3 and TRBJ2-1, with 8 bases aligning to TRBD2. Unmatched junction bases numbered 7, after V lost 7 bases and J lost 5 bases. Germline V gene lookup returns CDR1 MNHEY and CDR2 SVGEGT. This CDR3 has 14 amino acids. The CDR3 loop is CASTRGGLNNEQFF. The CDR3 nucleotides read TGTGCCAGCACTCGGGGGGGGCTTAACAATGAGCAGTTCTTC.

There are a few counts of this clonotype. The chain uses TRBV29-1 and TRBJ1-4; D possibly corresponds to TRBD1 (5 bases). This CDR3 region has 13 residues. The V end was cut by 7 bases, the J end by 6 bases, with 15 bases between. Germline values: CDR1 SQVTM, CDR2 ANQGSEA. The CDR3 reads CSASPGEDEKLFF. CDR3 DNA sequence: TGCAGCGCCTCACCGGGGGAAGATGAAAAACTGTTTTTT.

The CDR3 sequence is CASRLTGTGGPNTEAFF. DNA for the CDR3: TGCGCCAGCAGGTTAACCGGGACAGGGGGCCCGAACACTGAAGCTTTCTTT. The chain is built from TRBV4-1 and TRBJ1-1; 12 bases line up with TRBD1. There are 17 residues in the CDR3. V lost 6 bases, J lost 1 base, and 9 bases stayed unmatched. Looked up from germline, CDR1 is MGHRA and CDR2 is YSYEKL.

This clonotype was recorded at least ten times. V is TRBV28 and J is TRBJ1-5; 8 bases are shared with TRBD1. J was trimmed by 6 bases and V by 4 bases; bases with no gene match: 14. From germline, CDR1 is MDHEN and CDR2 SYDVKM. This CDR3 region has 17 residues. The CDR3, as DNA: TGTGCCAGCAGTTCCCTGCCCCGGACAGGGTGGGTTCAGCCCCAGCATTTT. Its protein is CASSSLPRTGWVQPQHF.

The chain links TRBV10-3 to TRBJ2-1, with D possibly matching TRBD1 (6 bases). Trimming left V 3 bases short and J 10 bases short, with 16 bases between. The germline V gene has CDR1 ENHRY and CDR2 SYGVKD. This CDR3 is built from 14 residues. The CDR3 region has the DNA TGTGCCATCAGTGACGGGACATCTGGAGGCGAGCAGTTCTTC. It yields the protein CAISDGTSGGEQFF.

V usage is TRBV27 and J usage is TRBJ1-6, with a weak D call TRBD1 (6 bases). Trimming left V 4 bases short and J 8 bases short, with 9 bases between. This CDR3 has 13 residues. CDR1 and CDR2 (germline): MNHEY, SMNVEV (reference sequence). This CDR3 is CASSYRDYSPLHF. The CDR3 nucleotides read TGTGCCAGCAGTTACAGGGATTATTCACCCCTCCACTTT.